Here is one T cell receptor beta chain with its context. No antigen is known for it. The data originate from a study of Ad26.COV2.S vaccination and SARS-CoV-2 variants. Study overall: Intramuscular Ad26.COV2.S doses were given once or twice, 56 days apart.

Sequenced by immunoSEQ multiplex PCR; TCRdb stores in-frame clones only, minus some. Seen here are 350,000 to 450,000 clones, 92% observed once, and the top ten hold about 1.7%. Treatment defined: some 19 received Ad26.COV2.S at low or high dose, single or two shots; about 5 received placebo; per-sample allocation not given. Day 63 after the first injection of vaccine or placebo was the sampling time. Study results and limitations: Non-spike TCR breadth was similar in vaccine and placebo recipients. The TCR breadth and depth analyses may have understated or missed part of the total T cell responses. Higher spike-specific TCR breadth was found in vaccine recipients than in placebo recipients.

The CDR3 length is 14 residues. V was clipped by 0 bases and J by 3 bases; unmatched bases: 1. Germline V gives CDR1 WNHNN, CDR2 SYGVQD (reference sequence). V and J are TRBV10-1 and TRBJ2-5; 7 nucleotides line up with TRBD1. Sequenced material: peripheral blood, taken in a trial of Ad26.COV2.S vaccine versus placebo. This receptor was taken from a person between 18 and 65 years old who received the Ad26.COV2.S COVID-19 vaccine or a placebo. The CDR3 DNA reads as TGCGCCAGCAGTGAGTCGACAGGGAAAGAGACCCAGTACTTC. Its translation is CASSESTGKETQYF.